A selection of T cell receptor beta chains follows, all from one sample in a study of blood T cell repertoires in COVID-19. Sequenced by immunoSEQ multiplex PCR; TCRdb stores in-frame clones only, minus some. The table shows tens of thousands of clones, with approximately 90% occurring only once. The sample was peripheral blood. The receptors derive from a man aged 45-60 years with active COVID-19. Each CDR3 is given with its conserved first and last residue. Fields, in order: clone size, J gene, V gene, D gene, CDR3 length, CDR3 protein, CDR3 DNA. D genes are given only for firm matches. Expanded clones get a size class; other rows say once, few or many, or leave the size out.

size: NA; J: TRBJ1-2; V: TRBV5-6; D: TRBD1; length: 13; CDR3: CASSLGTGDSYTF; DNA: TGTGCCAGCAGCTTGGGGACAGGGGACAGCTACACCTTC
size: NA; J: TRBJ1-4; V: TRBV3-1/TRBV3-2; D: NA; length: 14; CDR3: CASSPLAGGEKLFF; DNA: TGTGCCAGCAGCCCCCTAGCGGGTGGTGAAAAACTGTTTTTT
size: NA; J: TRBJ2-7; V: TRBV6-6; D: TRBD2; length: 15; CDR3: CASSALGGYSYEQYF; DNA: TGTGCCAGCAGTGCTCTGGGGGGGTACTCCTACGAGCAGTACTTC
size: NA; J: TRBJ2-7; V: TRBV11-3; D: TRBD2; length: 12; CDR3: CASSDREDEQYF; DNA: TGTGCCAGCAGCGACCGGGAGGACGAGCAGTACTTC
size: NA; J: TRBJ2-2; V: TRBV7-2; D: TRBD2; length: 17; CDR3: CASRRLAGSTNTGELFF; DNA: TGTGCCAGCCGGCGGCTAGCGGGGTCCACGAACACCGGGGAGCTGTTTTTT
size: NA; J: TRBJ1-3; V: TRBV10-2; D: TRBD1; length: 13; CDR3: CASLGTAGNTIYF; DNA: TGCGCCAGCTTGGGGACAGCTGGAAACACCATATATTTT
size: once; J: TRBJ2-5; V: TRBV4-2; D: TRBD2; length: 15; CDR3: CASSSQREMQETQYF; DNA: TGTGCCAGCAGCTCTCAGCGGGAGATGCAAGAGACCCAGTACTTC
size: NA; J: TRBJ2-3; V: TRBV25-1; D: NA; length: 15; CDR3: CASSEQDISTDTQYF; DNA: TGTGCCAGCAGTGAACAGGATATTAGCACAGATACGCAGTATTTT
size: NA; J: TRBJ1-1; V: TRBV29-1; D: TRBD1; length: 12; CDR3: CSAQGAVTEAFF; DNA: TGCAGCGCCCAGGGGGCGGTGACTGAAGCTTTCTTT
size: NA; J: TRBJ2-7; V: TRBV5-5; D: TRBD1; length: 15; CDR3: CASSRTGGASYEQYF; DNA: TGTGCCAGCAGCCGGACAGGGGGCGCGTCCTACGAGCAGTACTTC
size: NA; J: TRBJ2-3; V: TRBV4-1; D: TRBD2; length: 16; CDR3: CASSQTGGGSTDTQYF; DNA: TGCGCCAGCAGCCAAACGGGGGGGGGTAGCACAGATACGCAGTATTTT
size: NA; J: TRBJ2-7; V: TRBV12-5; D: TRBD1; length: 14; CDR3: CASGTHRGLNEQYF; DNA: TGTGCTAGTGGTACACACAGGGGGCTCAACGAGCAGTACTTC
size: few; J: TRBJ1-2; V: TRBV9; D: TRBD1; length: 15; CDR3: CASSVDAGGYYGYTF; DNA: TGTGCCAGCAGCGTAGATGCAGGGGGCTACTATGGCTACACCTTC
size: NA; J: TRBJ1-6; V: TRBV11-1; D: TRBD1; length: 15; CDR3: CASSNRPGGFSPLHF; DNA: TGTGCCAGCAGCAATAGACCAGGGGGCTTTTCACCCCTCCACTTT
size: few; J: TRBJ1-5; V: TRBV4-3; D: NA; length: 13; CDR3: CASSQDLRQPQHF; DNA: TGCGCCAGCAGCCAAGATCTGCGTCAGCCCCAGCATTTT
size: NA; J: TRBJ2-5; V: TRBV18; D: TRBD2; length: 16; CDR3: CASSPLTGLAGETQYF; DNA: TGTGCCAGCTCACCATTGACAGGACTAGCTGGGGAGACCCAGTACTTC
size: NA; J: TRBJ2-1; V: TRBV7-3; D: NA; length: 13; CDR3: CASSSNSYNEQFF; DNA: TGTGCCAGCAGCTCAAACTCCTACAATGAGCAGTTCTTC
size: NA; J: TRBJ2-6; V: TRBV6-5; D: NA; length: 15; CDR3: CASSAGTSGANVLTF; DNA: TGTGCCAGCAGCGCGGGGACCTCTGGGGCCAACGTCCTGACTTTC
size: once; J: TRBJ2-7; V: TRBV5-5; D: NA; length: 14; CDR3: CASRQEGASYEQYF; DNA: TGTGCCAGCAGACAAGAAGGGGCCTCCTACGAGCAGTACTTC
size: NA; J: TRBJ2-5; V: TRBV13; D: TRBD2; length: 17; CDR3: CASSPRTSGGPGETQYF; DNA: TGTGCCAGCAGCCCCCGGACTAGCGGGGGGCCGGGGGAGACCCAGTACTTC
size: NA; J: TRBJ2-6; V: TRBV7-9; D: NA; length: 15; CDR3: CASSLRLAGANVLTF; DNA: TGTGCCAGCAGCTTACGGTTAGCTGGGGCCAACGTCCTGACTTTC
size: NA; J: TRBJ1-6; V: TRBV4-1; D: NA; length: 19; CDR3: CASSQPSPRGFPYNSPLHF; DNA: TGCGCCAGCAGCCAACCCTCCCCAAGGGGGTTTCCTTATAATTCACCCCTCCACTTT
size: NA; J: TRBJ1-2; V: TRBV11-1; D: TRBD1; length: 15; CDR3: CASSLRQGLSYGYTF; DNA: TGTGCCAGCAGCTTACGACAGGGCCTCTCCTATGGCTACACCTTC